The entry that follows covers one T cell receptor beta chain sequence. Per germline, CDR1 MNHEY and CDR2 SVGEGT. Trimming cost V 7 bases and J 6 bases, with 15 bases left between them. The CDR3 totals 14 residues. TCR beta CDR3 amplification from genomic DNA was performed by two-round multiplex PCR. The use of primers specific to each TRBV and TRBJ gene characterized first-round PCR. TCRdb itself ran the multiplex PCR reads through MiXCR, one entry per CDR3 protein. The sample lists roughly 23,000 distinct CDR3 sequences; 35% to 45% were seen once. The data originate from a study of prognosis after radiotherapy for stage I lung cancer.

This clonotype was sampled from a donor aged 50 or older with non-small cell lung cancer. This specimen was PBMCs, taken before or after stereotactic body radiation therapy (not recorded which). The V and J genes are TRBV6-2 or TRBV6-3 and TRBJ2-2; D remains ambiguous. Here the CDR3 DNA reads TGTGCCAGCAAAGAAAATTTTCATCCCGGGGAGCTGTTTTTT. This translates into CASKENFHPGELFF.